The 12 T cell receptor beta chains reported below all come from one sample, sequenced in a study of vaccination effects on CD4 cells after COVID-19. Following a roughly 11-day culture, CD4+ T cells were purified. These receptors have no identified antigens. Here immunoSEQ multiplex PCR was the method, and the copy in TCRdb shows in-frame clones only, minus some. Of 50,000 or so clones listed, approximately 61% are singletons. Sequences were derived from CD4+ T cells from PBMCs cultured without peptide, sampled before COVID-19 vaccination. The receptor set was obtained from a human donor who received a COVID-19 vaccine.

The chain links TRBV6-6 to TRBJ1-4; D gene unclear. Deletions cut 5 bases from V and 3 bases from J, with 10 bases between. Germline-derived CDR1 and CDR2 are MNHNY and SVGAGI (reference sequence). This CDR3 has 14 residues. The CDR3: CASSEGGSNEKLFF. In nucleotides, the CDR3 is TGTGCCAGCAGTGAGGGAGGGTCTAATGAAAAACTGTTTTTT.

V gene TRBV6-5 combines with J gene TRBJ1-1; D possibly corresponds to TRBD1 (6 bases). This CDR3 is built from 14 residues. Germline CDR1 is MNHEY and CDR2 is SVGAGI. The V end lost 5 bases, the J end lost 1 base, and 11 bases lay between the germline ends. CDR3 in DNA: TGTGCCAGCAGTACAGGGTCGACGAACACTGAAGCTTTCTTT. As protein: CASSTGSTNTEAFF.

This rearrangement joins TRBV7-9 to TRBJ1-1; D is uncertain. Germline V gene sequence: CDR1 SEHNR, CDR2 FQNEAQ (reference sequence). The CDR3 is 14 amino acids. V was clipped by 0 bases and J by 11 bases, with 16 bases between them. The DNA of the CDR3 is TGTGCCAGCAGCTTAGCAGCGTCGCGACAAAGGGCTTTCTTT. Protein: CASSLAASRQRAFF. Full variable domain (remainder filled in from reference TRBV7-9 and TRBJ1-1): DTGVSQNPRHKITKRGQNVTFRCDPISEHNRLYWYRQTLGQGPEFLTYFQNEAQLEKSRLLSDRFSAERPKGSFSTLEIQRTEQGDSAMYLCASSLAASRQRAFFGQGTRLTVV.

The J gene is TRBJ2-2, the V gene TRBV2; D is possibly TRBD1 (6 bases). CDR3 length: 15 amino acids. V lost 6 bases to trimming and J lost 3 bases, with 14 bases between them. Germline V gives CDR1 SNHLY, CDR2 FYNNEI. CDR3 bases: TGTGCCAGCAGATACAGGGAAGGGGACACCGGGGAGCTGTTTTTT. Protein product: CASRYREGDTGELFF. The full variable domain, rest sourced from reference TRBV2 and TRBJ2-2, is EPEVTQTPSHQVTQMGQEVILRCVPISNHLYFYWYRQILGQKVEFLVSFYNNEISEKSEIFDDQFSVERPDGSNFTLKIRSTKLEDSAMYFCASRYREGDTGELFFGEGSRLTVL.

The rearrangement uses TRBV7-2 and TRBJ2-5; D uncertain. The CDR3 is 14 amino acids. Trimming took 7 bases from V and 1 from J, leaving 13 bases between them. CDR1 is SGHTA, CDR2 FQGNSA, per germline. The CDR3 DNA sequence: TGTGCCAGCAATACGTGGACGGGCCAAGAGACCCAGTACTTC. Translating it yields CASNTWTGQETQYF.

This clone was seen only once. This rearrangement joins TRBV29-1 to TRBJ1-1, with D perhaps matching TRBD1 (5 bases). Germline-derived CDR1 and CDR2 are SQVTM and ANQGSEA. The CDR3 is made up of 15 amino acids. V lost 6 bases to trimming and J lost 0 bases, with 17 bases between them. The CDR3 reads CSVVLTGIMNTEAFF. The DNA for the CDR3 is TGCAGCGTGGTCTTAACAGGAATCATGAACACTGAAGCTTTCTTT.

This clone was counted once. The V and J genes are TRBV5-4 and TRBJ2-1; 11 bases are shared with TRBD1. V trimming: 0 bases; J trimming: 6 bases; junction bases outside the gene matches: 2. CDR3 size: 15 residues. Germline lookup yields CDR1 SGHNT and CDR2 YYREEE (reference sequence). CDR3 residues: CASSLGGTGGNEQFF. The CDR3 coding sequence is TGTGCCAGCAGCTTGGGGGGGACAGGGGGCAATGAGCAGTTCTTC.

The rearrangement uses TRBV2 and TRBJ1-5; D remains ambiguous. This CDR3 is 16 amino acids long. Germline lookup yields CDR1 SNHLY and CDR2 FYNNEI. The V and J ends lost 5 bases and 2 bases respectively, with 16 bases between them. The CDR3 reads CASSPDLFGGNQPQHF. CDR3 nucleotides: TGTGCCAGCAGTCCGGACCTGTTCGGTGGCAATCAGCCCCAGCATTTT.

The rearrangement links TRBV24-1 to TRBJ2-3, with 10 nucleotides matching TRBD2. This CDR3 comprises 15 residues. From germline, CDR1 is KGHDR and CDR2 SFDVKD. V trimming: 2 bases; J trimming: 5 bases; junction bases outside the gene matches: 3. The CDR3 loop reads CATSDSRTSGDTQYF. The CDR3 coding sequence is TGTGCCACCAGTGATTCCAGGACTAGCGGAGATACGCAGTATTTT.

V usage is TRBV7-2 and J usage is TRBJ2-7, with a tentative D call TRBD2 (6 bases). Deletions cut 5 bases from V and 3 bases from J, with 17 bases between. Germline V CDR1 and CDR2: SGHTA, FQGNSA. The CDR3 loop spans 15 amino acids. CDR3 protein: CASSSGWTGVYEQYF. Here the CDR3 DNA reads TGTGCCAGCAGCAGTGGTTGGACGGGAGTCTACGAGCAGTACTTC.

This clone was seen once. The chain links TRBV4-3 to TRBJ2-1; D possibly corresponds to TRBD1 (5 bases). The CDR3 is made up of 15 amino acids. V was shortened by 5 bases and J by 6 bases, with 17 bases between the two germline ends. Germline V CDR1 and CDR2: LGHNA, YSLEER. The CDR3 bases are TGCGCCAGCAGCTACAGGTCCCGGCGCAGCAATGAGCAGTTCTTC. Protein: CASSYRSRRSNEQFF.

This clone has a handful of counts. CDR3 protein: CSGGQGPQETQYF. The CDR3 bases are TGCAGCGGGGGACAGGGCCCCCAAGAGACCCAGTACTTC. V gene TRBV29-1 combines with J gene TRBJ2-5, with TRBD1 identical over 9 bases. The CDR3 is 13 residues long. The V gene's germline CDR1 is SQVTM and CDR2 ANQGSEA. V was pared by 7 bases and J by 1 base, with 4 bases of the junction left unmatched.